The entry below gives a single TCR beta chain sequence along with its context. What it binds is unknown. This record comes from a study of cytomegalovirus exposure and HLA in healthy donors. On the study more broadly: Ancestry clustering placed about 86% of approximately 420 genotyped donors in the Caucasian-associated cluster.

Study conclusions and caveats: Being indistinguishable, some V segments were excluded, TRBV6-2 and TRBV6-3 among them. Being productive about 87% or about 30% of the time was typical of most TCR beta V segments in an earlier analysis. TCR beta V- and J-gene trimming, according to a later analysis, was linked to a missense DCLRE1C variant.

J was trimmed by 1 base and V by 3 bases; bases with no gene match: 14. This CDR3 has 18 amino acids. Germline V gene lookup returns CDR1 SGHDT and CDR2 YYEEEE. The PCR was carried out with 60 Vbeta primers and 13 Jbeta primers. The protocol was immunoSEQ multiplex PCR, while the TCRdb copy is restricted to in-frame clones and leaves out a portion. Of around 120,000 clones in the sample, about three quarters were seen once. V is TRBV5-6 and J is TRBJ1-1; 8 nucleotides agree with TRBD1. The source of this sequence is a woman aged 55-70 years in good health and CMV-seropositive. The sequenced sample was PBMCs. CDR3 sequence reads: CASSSLTGEGFGNTEAFF. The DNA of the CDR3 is TGTGCCAGCAGCTCCTTGACAGGGGAGGGTTTTGGGAACACTGAAGCTTTCTTT.